This T cell receptor beta chain was retrieved from a study of OX40 agonist ivuxolimab in advanced cancers. Turning to the study itself: It was ivuxolimab, an agonistic anti-OX40 (CD134) antibody, that patients were treated with. Dosing consisted of intravenous ivuxolimab at 0.01 to 10 mg/kg every 2 weeks. Dose-escalation patients suffered from hepatocellular carcinoma, melanoma, renal cell or head and neck cancer.

For this clone: What it recognizes is unknown.

Overall study results and limits: In the 0.1 to 3.0 mg/kg range, CD4+ and CD8+ blood T cells had expanded clonally by week 6.

The protocol was immunoSEQ multiplex PCR, while the TCRdb copy is restricted to in-frame clones and leaves out a portion. The sample includes 35,000 or so clones, around 82% of them seen just once. CDR1 and CDR2 (germline): KGHSH, LQKENI. CDR3 length: 14 amino acids. Deletions cut 0 bases from V and 8 bases from J, with 11 bases between. This chain links TRBV18 with TRBJ1-5, with no clear D. This material consisted of CD4+ or CD8+ T cells sorted from blood, taken in a trial of the OX40 agonist ivuxolimab. This TCR came from an adult with an advanced solid tumor such as melanoma, head and neck, liver or kidney cancer. The CDR3 DNA is TGTGCCAGCTCACCACCGGGAGGTCTGAAGCCCCAGCATTTT. Protein product: CASSPPGGLKPQHF.